The rows below give T cell receptor beta chains drawn from one sample of a study of cytomegalovirus exposure and HLA in healthy donors. Data came from immunoSEQ multiplex PCR; TCRdb stores just in-frame clones and leaves some out. The table has 110,000 or so clones, less than 85% seen once. Sample: PBMCs. The receptors here all came from a man aged 50 to 60 in good health and CMV-seropositive. Each CDR3 is given without its conserved first and last residue.

j_gene: TRBJ1-1; v_gene: TRBV7-2; CDR3aa: ASRGTGGNTEAF
j_gene: TRBJ2-2; v_gene: TRBV15; CDR3aa: ATSGRIDPGLGPGELF
j_gene: TRBJ2-1; v_gene: TRBV19; CDR3aa: ASHRDRDDEQF
j_gene: TRBJ2-1; v_gene: TRBV5-6; CDR3aa: ASSYGEGRSSYNEQF
j_gene: TRBJ2-3; v_gene: TRBV13; CDR3aa: ASSSRQGTDTQY
j_gene: TRBJ2-4; v_gene: TRBV9; CDR3aa: ASSVVGGGDGIQY
j_gene: TRBJ2-7; v_gene: TRBV19; CDR3aa: ASSTDRVYSSEQY
j_gene: TRBJ1-1; v_gene: TRBV21-1; CDR3aa: ASRRRPDRFGNTEAF
j_gene: TRBJ1-1; v_gene: TRBV5-5; CDR3aa: ASSLHTTGSSTEAF
j_gene: TRBJ1-6; v_gene: TRBV11-2; CDR3aa: ASSPITGDSPLH
j_gene: TRBJ2-3; v_gene: TRBV4-1; CDR3aa: ASSQGRGRANPDTQY
j_gene: TRBJ2-7; v_gene: TRBV28; CDR3aa: ASSPEGGQLLSYEQY
j_gene: TRBJ2-3; v_gene: TRBV10-3; CDR3aa: AISETSEDTDTQY
j_gene: TRBJ1-1; v_gene: TRBV12-5; CDR3aa: ASGLSGTGSPEAF
j_gene: TRBJ2-7; v_gene: TRBV11-2; CDR3aa: ASSSDGGTYEQY
j_gene: TRBJ1-2; v_gene: TRBV5-5; CDR3aa: ASSLAADSLGVGGYT
j_gene: TRBJ1-2; v_gene: TRBV5-4; CDR3aa: ASSLAGGQEALSYGYT
j_gene: TRBJ2-1; v_gene: TRBV18; CDR3aa: ASSPRSGGHNEQF
j_gene: TRBJ2-1; v_gene: TRBV12-5; CDR3aa: ASGLVLGNEQF
j_gene: TRBJ2-3; v_gene: TRBV27; CDR3aa: ASTETGADTQY
j_gene: TRBJ2-5; v_gene: TRBV5-6; CDR3aa: ASSLGTGVLETQY
j_gene: TRBJ1-5; v_gene: TRBV12-2; CDR3aa: ASRLASDRGVLQPQH
j_gene: .; v_gene: TRBV7-6; CDR3aa: ASSPSGTSSYEQY